Listed here is a single T cell receptor beta chain. Its antigen is undetermined. The data belong to a study of T-cell memory formation after mild COVID-19. Study summary: TCR clusters were mostly confined to one donor each. Findings and caveats of the study: Day 15 to 85 contracting clones showed balanced CD4/CD8; later expanders leaned CD4+. Among CD4+ contracting clones, most were CM and EM, and CD8+ ones EMRA. A subset of responding clones appeared in pre-infection memory, suggesting cross-reactive memory joined.

A single record per CDR3 protein comes from TCRdb applying MiXCR to the 5' RACE reads. The table has roughly 400,000 distinct CDR3 sequences, more than 15% seen once. CDR1 and CDR2 (germline): LGHDT, YNNKEL (reference sequence). This CDR3 is built from 17 residues. With 2 bases removed from V and 0 bases from J, the gap between germline ends came to 17 bases. This clonotype originated in a man between 18 and 29 years old who had mild COVID-19 (a few samples of this study predate the infection). Cell type and time point are not known. This chain uses TRBV3-1 with TRBJ2-7, with D perhaps given as TRBD1 or TRBD2 (5 bases each). The source material was PBMCs or a T cell subset sorted from them (not recorded which). The CDR3 here is CASSQSPGRLTSYEQYF. The CDR3 nucleotides are TGTGCCAGCAGCCAATCCCCAGGGAGACTGACCTCCTACGAGCAGTACTTC.